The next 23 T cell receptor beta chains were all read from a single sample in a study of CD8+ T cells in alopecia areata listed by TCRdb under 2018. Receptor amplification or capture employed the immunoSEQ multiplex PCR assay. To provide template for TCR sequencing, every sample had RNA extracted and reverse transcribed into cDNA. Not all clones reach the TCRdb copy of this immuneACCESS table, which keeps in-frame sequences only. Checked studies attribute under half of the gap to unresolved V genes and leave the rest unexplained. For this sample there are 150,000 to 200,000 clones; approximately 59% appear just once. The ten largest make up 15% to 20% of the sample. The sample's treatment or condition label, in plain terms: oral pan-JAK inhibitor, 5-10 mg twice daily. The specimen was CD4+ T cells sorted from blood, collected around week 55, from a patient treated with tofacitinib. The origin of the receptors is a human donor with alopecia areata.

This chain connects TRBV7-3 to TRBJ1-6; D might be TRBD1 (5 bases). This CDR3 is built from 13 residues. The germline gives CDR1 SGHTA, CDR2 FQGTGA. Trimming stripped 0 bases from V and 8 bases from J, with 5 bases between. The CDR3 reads CASSLTGDSPLHF. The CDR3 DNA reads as TGTGCCAGCAGCTTAACAGGGGATTCACCCCTCCACTTT.

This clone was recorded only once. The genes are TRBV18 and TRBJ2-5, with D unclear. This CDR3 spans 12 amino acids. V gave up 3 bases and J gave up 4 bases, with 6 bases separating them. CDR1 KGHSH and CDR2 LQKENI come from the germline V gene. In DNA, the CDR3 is TGTGCCAGCTCACCGCGAGGAGAGACCCAGTACTTC. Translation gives CASSPRGETQYF.

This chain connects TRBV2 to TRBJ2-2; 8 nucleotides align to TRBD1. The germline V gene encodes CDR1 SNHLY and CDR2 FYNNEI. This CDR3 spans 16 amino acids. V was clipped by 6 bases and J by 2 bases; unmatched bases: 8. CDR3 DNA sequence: TGTGCCAGCAGCCTCCGGGCAGGGGGCAACACCGGGGAGCTGTTTTTT. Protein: CASSLRAGGNTGELFF.

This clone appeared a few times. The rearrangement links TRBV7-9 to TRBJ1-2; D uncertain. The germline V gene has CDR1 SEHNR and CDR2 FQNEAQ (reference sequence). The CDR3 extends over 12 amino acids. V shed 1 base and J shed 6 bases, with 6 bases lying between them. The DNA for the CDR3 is TGTGCCAGCAGCTTAGATCGGGATGGCTACACCTTC. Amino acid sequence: CASSLDRDGYTF.

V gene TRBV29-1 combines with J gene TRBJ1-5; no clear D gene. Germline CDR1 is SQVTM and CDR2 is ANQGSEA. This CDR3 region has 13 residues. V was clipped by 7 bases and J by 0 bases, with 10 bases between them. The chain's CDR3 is CSAGENSNQPQHF. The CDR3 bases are TGCAGCGCCGGGGAGAATAGCAATCAGCCCCAGCATTTT.

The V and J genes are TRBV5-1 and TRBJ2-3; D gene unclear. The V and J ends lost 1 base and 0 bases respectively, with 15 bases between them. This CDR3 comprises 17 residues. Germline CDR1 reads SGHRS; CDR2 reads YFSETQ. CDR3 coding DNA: TGCGCCAGCAGCTTGAGTCCCGGCAGAACTAGCACAGATACGCAGTATTTT. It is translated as CASSLSPGRTSTDTQYF.

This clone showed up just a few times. The CDR3 bases are TGTGCCAGCAGTTCTGACCCAAGCACAGATACGCAGTATTTT. Translated: CASSSDPSTDTQYF. The chain combines TRBV2 with TRBJ2-3; D remains unclear. The length of the CDR3 is 14 residues. V was cut by 5 bases and J by 0 bases, with 9 bases left in between. Germline CDR1 and CDR2: SNHLY and FYNNEI. The variable domain in full, completed from reference TRBV2 and TRBJ2-3, reads EPEVTQTPSHQVTQMGQEVILRCVPISNHLYFYWYRQILGQKVEFLVSFYNNEISEKSEIFDDQFSVERPDGSNFTLKIRSTKLEDSAMYFCASSSDPSTDTQYFGPGTRLTVL.

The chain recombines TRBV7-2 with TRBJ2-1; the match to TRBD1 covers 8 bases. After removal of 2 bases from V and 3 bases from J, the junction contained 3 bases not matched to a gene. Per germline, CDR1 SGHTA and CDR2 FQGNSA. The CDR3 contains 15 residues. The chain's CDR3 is CASSLSTGVYNEQFF. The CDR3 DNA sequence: TGTGCCAGCAGCTTATCGACAGGGGTCTACAATGAGCAGTTCTTC.

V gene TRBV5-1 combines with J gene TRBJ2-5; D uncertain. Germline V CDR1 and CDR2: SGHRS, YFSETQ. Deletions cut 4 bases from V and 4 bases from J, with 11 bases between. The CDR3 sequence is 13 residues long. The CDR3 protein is CASSAQTGETQYF. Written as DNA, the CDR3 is TGCGCCAGCAGCGCACAAACGGGAGAGACCCAGTACTTC.

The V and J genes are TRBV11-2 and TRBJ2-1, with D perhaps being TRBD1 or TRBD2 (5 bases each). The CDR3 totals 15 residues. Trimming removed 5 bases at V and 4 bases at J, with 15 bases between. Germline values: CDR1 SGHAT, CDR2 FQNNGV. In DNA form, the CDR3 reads TGTGCCAGCAGCCTCCGTCGGGACGGATACAATGAGCAGTTCTTC. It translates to CASSLRRDGYNEQFF. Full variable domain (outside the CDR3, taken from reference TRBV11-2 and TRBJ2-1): EAGVAQSPRYKIIEKRQSVAFWCNPISGHATLYWYQQILGQGPKLLIQFQNNGVVDDSQLPKDRFSAERLKGVDSTLKIQPAKLEDSAVYLCASSLRRDGYNEQFFGPGTRLTVL.

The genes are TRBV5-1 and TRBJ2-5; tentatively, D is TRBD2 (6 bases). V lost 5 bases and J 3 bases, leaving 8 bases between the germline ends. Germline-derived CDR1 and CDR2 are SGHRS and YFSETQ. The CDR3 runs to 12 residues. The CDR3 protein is CASRKREETQYF. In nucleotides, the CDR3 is TGCGCCAGCAGGAAGCGGGAAGAGACCCAGTACTTC.

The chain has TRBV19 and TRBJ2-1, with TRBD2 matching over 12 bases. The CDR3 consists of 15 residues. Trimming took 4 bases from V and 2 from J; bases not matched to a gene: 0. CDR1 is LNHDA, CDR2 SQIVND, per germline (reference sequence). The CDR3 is CASSRTSGAYNEQFF. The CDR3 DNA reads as TGTGCCAGTAGTAGGACTAGCGGGGCCTACAATGAGCAGTTCTTC. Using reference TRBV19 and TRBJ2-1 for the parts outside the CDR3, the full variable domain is DGGITQSPKYLFRKEGQNVTLSCEQNLNHDAMYWYRQDPGQGLRLIYYSQIVNDFQKGDIAEGYSVSREKKESFPLTVTSAQKNPTAFYLCASSRTSGAYNEQFFGPGTRLTVL.

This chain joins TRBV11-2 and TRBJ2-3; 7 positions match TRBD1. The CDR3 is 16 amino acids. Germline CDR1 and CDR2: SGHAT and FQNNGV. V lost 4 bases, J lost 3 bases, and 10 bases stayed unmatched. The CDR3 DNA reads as TGTGCCAGCAGCTCGGCGCCGGGACAGTATACAGATACGCAGTATTTT. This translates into CASSSAPGQYTDTQYF.

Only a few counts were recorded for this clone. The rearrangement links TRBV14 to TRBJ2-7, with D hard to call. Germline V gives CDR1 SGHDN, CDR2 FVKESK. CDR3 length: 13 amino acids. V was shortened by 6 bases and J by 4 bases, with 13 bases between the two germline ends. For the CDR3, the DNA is TGTGCCAGCAGTCTAGTGGGGTCTTACGAGCAGTACTTC. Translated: CASSLVGSYEQYF.

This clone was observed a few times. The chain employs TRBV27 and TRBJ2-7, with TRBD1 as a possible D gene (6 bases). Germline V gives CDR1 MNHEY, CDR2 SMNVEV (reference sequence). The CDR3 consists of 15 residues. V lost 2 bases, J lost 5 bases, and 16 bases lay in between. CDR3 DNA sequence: TGTGCCAGCAGTTTAGGGGGCGCATCATTGAACGAGCAGTACTTC. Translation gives CASSLGGASLNEQYF.

For the CDR3, the DNA is TGCGCCAGCAGCCAAGTTTCCGGGGAGCTGTTTTTT. It codes for CASSQVSGELFF. This chain links TRBV4-1 with TRBJ2-2; no definite D call. Germline values: CDR1 MGHRA, CDR2 YSYEKL. V dropped 1 base and J dropped 6 bases, with 3 bases sitting between them. The CDR3 contains 12 residues.

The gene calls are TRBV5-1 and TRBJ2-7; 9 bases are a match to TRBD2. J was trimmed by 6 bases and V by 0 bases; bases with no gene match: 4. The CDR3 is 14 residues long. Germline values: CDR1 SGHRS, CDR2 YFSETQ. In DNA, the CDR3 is TGCGCCAGCAGCTTGGTAGCGGGGGCTGGCGAGCAGTACTTC. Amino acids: CASSLVAGAGEQYF.

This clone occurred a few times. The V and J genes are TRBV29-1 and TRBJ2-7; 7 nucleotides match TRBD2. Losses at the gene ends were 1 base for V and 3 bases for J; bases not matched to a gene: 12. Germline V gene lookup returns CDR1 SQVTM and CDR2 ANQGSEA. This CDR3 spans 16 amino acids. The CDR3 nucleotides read TGCAGCGTTGAAGGTGGAGCGGGCGGGGGAATCTACGAGCAGTACTTC. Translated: CSVEGGAGGGIYEQYF.

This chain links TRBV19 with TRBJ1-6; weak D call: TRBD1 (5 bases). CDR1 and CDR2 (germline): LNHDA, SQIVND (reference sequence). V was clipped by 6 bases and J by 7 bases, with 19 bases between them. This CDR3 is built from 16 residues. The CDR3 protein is CASSLVTGTANSPLHF. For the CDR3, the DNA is TGTGCCAGTAGCCTAGTCACCGGGACGGCCAATTCACCCCTCCACTTT.

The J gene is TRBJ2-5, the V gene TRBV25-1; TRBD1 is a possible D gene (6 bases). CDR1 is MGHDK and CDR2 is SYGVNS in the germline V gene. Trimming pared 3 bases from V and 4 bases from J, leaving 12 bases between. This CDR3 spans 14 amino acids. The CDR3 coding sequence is TGTGCCAGCAGTGACCCAGGGGTATCAGAGACCCAGTACTTC. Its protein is CASSDPGVSETQYF.

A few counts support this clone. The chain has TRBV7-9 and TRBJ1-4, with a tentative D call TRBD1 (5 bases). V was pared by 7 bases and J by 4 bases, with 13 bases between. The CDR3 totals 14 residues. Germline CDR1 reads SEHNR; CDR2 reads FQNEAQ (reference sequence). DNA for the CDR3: TGTGCCAGCACGGAGGGGCTCCTTAATGAAAAACTGTTTTTT. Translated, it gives CASTEGLLNEKLFF.

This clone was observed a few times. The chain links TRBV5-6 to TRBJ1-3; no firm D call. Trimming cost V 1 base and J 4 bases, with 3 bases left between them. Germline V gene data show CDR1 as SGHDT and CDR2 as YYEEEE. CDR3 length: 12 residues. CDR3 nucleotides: TGTGCCAGCAGCTTGTTCGGAAACACCATATATTTT. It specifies CASSLFGNTIYF.

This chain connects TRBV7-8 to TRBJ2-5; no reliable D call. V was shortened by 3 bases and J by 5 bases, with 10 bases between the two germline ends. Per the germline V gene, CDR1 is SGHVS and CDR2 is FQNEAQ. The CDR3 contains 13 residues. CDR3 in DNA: TGTGCCAGCAGCTTTGGAAGTACGGAGACCCAGTACTTC. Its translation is CASSFGSTETQYF.